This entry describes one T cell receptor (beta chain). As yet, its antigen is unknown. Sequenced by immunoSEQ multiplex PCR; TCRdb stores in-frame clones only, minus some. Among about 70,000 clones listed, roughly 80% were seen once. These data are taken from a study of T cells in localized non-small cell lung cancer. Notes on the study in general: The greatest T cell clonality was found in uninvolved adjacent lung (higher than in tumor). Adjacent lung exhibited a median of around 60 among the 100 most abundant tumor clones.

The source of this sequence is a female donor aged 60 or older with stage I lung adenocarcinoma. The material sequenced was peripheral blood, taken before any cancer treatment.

The CDR3 DNA reads TGTGCCACCCTGGGACAGGGGTTGGGAGAGACCCAGTACTTC. It yields the protein CATLGQGLGETQYF. This sequence joins TRBV6-1 and TRBJ2-5; 10 bases are a match to TRBD1. The CDR3 sequence is 14 residues long. V trimming: 10 bases; J trimming: 4 bases; junction bases outside the gene matches: 9. CDR1 and CDR2 (germline): MNHNS, SASEGT.